This TCR beta chain comes out of a study of blood T cell repertoires in COVID-19. Study overall: Spain, Italy and the United States supplied samples that represented acute and convalescent COVID-19. PBMCs, B-cell-depleted T cells, or T cells were the source of the cDNA or gDNA that made up the material.

Per germline, CDR1 SGDLS and CDR2 YYNGEE. The CDR3 covers 15 residues. Trimming removed 0 bases from V and 2 bases from J, with 11 bases in between. Authors' methods: Using reference gene primer amplification, nucleated cell counts were estimated. Method: immunoSEQ multiplex PCR; TCRdb's copy keeps in-frame clones and lacks some. V, J and clone size are taken as reported in that table, and D and trimming were inferred from the DNA itself. Among 250,000 or so clones listed, around 83% were seen once. The material sequenced was peripheral blood. The genes are TRBV9 and TRBJ1-1; a weak D match, TRBD1 (6 bases). The clonotype originates from a man under 40 who had recovered from COVID-19. The CDR3 DNA sequence: TGTGCCAGCAGCGTAGGCATAGGGGGTAACACTGAAGCTTTCTTT. Protein sequence: CASSVGIGGNTEAFF.